This TCR beta chain comes out of a study of blood T cell repertoires in COVID-19. On the study more broadly: There were acute and convalescent COVID-19 samples, and they came from the United States, Italy and Spain. Sources were T cells, B-cell-depleted T cells, or PBMCs; the material itself was cDNA or gDNA.

Original analysis: Amplification with reference gene primers provided the estimates of nucleated cell counts. Sequencing used immunoSEQ multiplex PCR; TCRdb keeps in-frame clones, though not all of them. V, J and clone size are taken as reported in that table, and D and trimming were inferred from the DNA itself. The sample has tens of thousands of clones; about 90% are singletons. This sequence was found in a woman aged 80 or over with active COVID-19. Sequenced sample: peripheral blood.

The CDR3 loop reads CASSLVPLSYEQYF. CDR3 DNA sequence: TGTGCCAGCAGTTTAGTTCCCCTCTCCTACGAGCAGTACTTC. The chain couples TRBV28 to TRBJ2-7; D is unclear. Between the trimmed V and J ends, which lost 2 bases and 0 bases, there was a span of 8 bases. CDR1 and CDR2 (germline): MDHEN, SYDVKM. The CDR3 is 14 amino acids.